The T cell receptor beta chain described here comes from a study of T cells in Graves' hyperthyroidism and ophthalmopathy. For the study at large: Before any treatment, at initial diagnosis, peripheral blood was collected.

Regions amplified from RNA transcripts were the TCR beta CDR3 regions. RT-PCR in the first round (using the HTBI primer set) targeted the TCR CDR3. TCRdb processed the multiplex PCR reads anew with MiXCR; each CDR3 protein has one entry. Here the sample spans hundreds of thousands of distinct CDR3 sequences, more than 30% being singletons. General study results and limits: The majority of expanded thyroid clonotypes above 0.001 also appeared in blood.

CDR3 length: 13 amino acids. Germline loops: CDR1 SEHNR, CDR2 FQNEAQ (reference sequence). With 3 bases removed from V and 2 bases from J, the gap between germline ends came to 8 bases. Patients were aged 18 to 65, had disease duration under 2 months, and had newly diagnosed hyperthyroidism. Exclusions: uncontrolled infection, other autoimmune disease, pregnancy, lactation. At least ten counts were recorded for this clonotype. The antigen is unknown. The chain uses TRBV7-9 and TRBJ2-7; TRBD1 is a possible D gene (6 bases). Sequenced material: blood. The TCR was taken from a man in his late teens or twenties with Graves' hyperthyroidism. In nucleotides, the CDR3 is TGTGCCAGCAGCTTTCGGACAGCCTACGAGCAGTACTTC. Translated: CASSFRTAYEQYF.